This T cell receptor (beta chain) emerged from a study of control samples from healthy donors and cancer patients. Trimming cost V 1 base and J 0 bases, with 9 bases left between them. The length of the CDR3 is 15 residues. CDR1 is SGHTS and CDR2 is YDEGEE in the germline V gene. TCRdb keeps only in-frame clones here, not all; method: immunoSEQ multiplex PCR. The sample has roughly 92,000 clones; 85% to 90% are singletons. Sequencing used blood. The source is a woman aged 45-65 years in good health. The rearrangement uses TRBV5-8 and TRBJ2-3; no reliable D call. The CDR3 bases are TGTGCCAGCAGCTTGTGGAGCATAAGCACAGATACGCAGTATTTT. This codes for CASSLWSISTDTQYF.